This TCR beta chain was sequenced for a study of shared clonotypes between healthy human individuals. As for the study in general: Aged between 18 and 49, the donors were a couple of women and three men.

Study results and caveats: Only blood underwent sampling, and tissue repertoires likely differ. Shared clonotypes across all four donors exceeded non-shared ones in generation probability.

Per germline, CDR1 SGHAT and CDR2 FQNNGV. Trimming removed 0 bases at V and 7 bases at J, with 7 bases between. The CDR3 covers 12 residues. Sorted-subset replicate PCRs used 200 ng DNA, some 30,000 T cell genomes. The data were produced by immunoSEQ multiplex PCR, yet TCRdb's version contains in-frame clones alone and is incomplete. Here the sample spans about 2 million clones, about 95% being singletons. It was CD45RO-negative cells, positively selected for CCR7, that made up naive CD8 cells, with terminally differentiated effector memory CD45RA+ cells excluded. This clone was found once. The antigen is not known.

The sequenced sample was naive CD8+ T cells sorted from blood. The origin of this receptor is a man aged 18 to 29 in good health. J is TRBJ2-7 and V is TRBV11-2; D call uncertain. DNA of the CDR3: TGTGCCAGCAGCTTAGATCCGGATGAGCAGTACTTC. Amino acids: CASSLDPDEQYF.